The entry below gives a single T cell receptor beta chain sequence along with its context. Its antigen is unknown. This entry belongs to a study of cytomegalovirus exposure and HLA in healthy donors. Study-level points and caveats: The study recorded over 150 TCR beta chains that were cytomegalovirus-associated. A link between a missense DCLRE1C variant and TCR beta V- and J-gene trimming emerged from a later analysis. A previous analysis found most TCR beta V segments productive roughly 87% or roughly 30% of the time.

PCR employed 60 Vbeta and 13 Jbeta primers. Assay: immunoSEQ multiplex PCR; the TCRdb copy retains only in-frame clones and omits some. The repertoire holds 150,000 or so clones, with approximately 69% as singletons. Material for sequencing was PBMCs. The source of this sequence is a young man in good health and CMV-seronegative.

CDR3 coding DNA: TGTGCCAGCAGGACGGGACAGGTCCGTACTTACGAGCAGTACTTC. This sequence encodes CASRTGQVRTYEQYF. The chain employs TRBV27 and TRBJ2-7, with TRBD1 matching 8 bases. CDR1 is MNHEY and CDR2 is SMNVEV in the germline V gene (reference sequence). CDR3 length: 15 residues. V lost 6 bases and J lost 4; bases outside the gene matches: 11.